These T cell receptor beta chains were read from a single sample in a study of control samples from healthy donors and cancer patients. Sequencing used immunoSEQ multiplex PCR; TCRdb keeps in-frame clones, though not all of them. The table lists more than 70,000 clones, around nine tenths of them singletons. The source material was PBMCs. These receptors all stem from a man in his 60s with lung cancer. Each CDR3 is given with its conserved first and last residue. A D gene is named only where the DNA matches it firmly. Expanded clones get a size class; other rows say once, few or many, or leave the size out.

clone_size: NA
d_call: TRBD1
v_call: TRBV6-4
j_call: TRBJ2-1
cdr3_length: 14
cdr3_nt: TGTGCCAGCAGTGAAGGGACAGATTACAATGAGCAGTTCTTC
cdr3_aa: CASSEGTDYNEQFF

clone_size: NA
d_call: NA
v_call: TRBV27
j_call: TRBJ1-5
cdr3_length: 14
cdr3_nt: TGTGCCAGCAGTGGATTTGTAGGCAATCAGCCCCAGCATTTT
cdr3_aa: CASSGFVGNQPQHF

clone_size: NA
d_call: NA
v_call: TRBV24-1
j_call: TRBJ1-3
cdr3_length: 18
cdr3_nt: TGTGCCACCAGTGACCGGGGGGTAACCCCCGCATCCGGAAACACCATATATTTT
cdr3_aa: CATSDRGVTPASGNTIYF

clone_size: NA
d_call: NA
v_call: TRBV15
j_call: TRBJ2-6
cdr3_length: 19
cdr3_nt: TGTGCCACCAGCAGAGATCCAGGGTCGGCTTTCTCTGGGGCCAACGTCCTGACTTTC
cdr3_aa: CATSRDPGSAFSGANVLTF

clone_size: once
d_call: NA
v_call: TRBV30
j_call: TRBJ1-3
cdr3_length: 13
cdr3_nt: TGTGCCTGGCGCAGGGCCGGAGGAAACACCATATATTTT
cdr3_aa: CAWRRAGGNTIYF

clone_size: NA
d_call: TRBD1
v_call: TRBV5-1
j_call: TRBJ1-4
cdr3_length: 14
cdr3_nt: TGCGCCTCATCAGCACGGACAGGGGGTGAAAAACTGTTTTTT
cdr3_aa: CASSARTGGEKLFF

clone_size: NA
d_call: TRBD1
v_call: TRBV7-3
j_call: TRBJ2-1
cdr3_length: 15
cdr3_nt: TGTGCCAGCAGCTTATTCGGGACAGGGGACAATGAGCAGTTCTTC
cdr3_aa: CASSLFGTGDNEQFF

clone_size: once
d_call: NA
v_call: TRBV6-4
j_call: TRBJ1-2
cdr3_length: 14
cdr3_nt: TGTGCCAGCAGTGCCGAATTGGGGGAATATGGCTACACCTTC
cdr3_aa: CASSAELGEYGYTF

clone_size: NA
d_call: NA
v_call: TRBV5-1
j_call: TRBJ1-1
cdr3_length: 13
cdr3_nt: TGCGCCAGCAGCCCGGACGTGAACACTGAAGCTTTCTTT
cdr3_aa: CASSPDVNTEAFF

clone_size: NA
d_call: NA
v_call: TRBV6-5
j_call: TRBJ2-1
cdr3_length: 15
cdr3_nt: TGTGCCAGCAGAGGCCGGGAATCATCCTACAATGAGCAGTTCTTC
cdr3_aa: CASRGRESSYNEQFF

clone_size: NA
d_call: TRBD1
v_call: TRBV6-5
j_call: TRBJ2-3
cdr3_length: 15
cdr3_nt: TGTGCCAGCAGTATCCAGGGGGCCGGAACAGATACGCAGTATTTT
cdr3_aa: CASSIQGAGTDTQYF

clone_size: NA
d_call: TRBD1
v_call: TRBV30
j_call: TRBJ1-6
cdr3_length: 16
cdr3_nt: TGTGCCTGGTCCTCTCCGGGACAGGGGGCAATTTCACCCCTCCACTTT
cdr3_aa: CAWSSPGQGAISPLHF

clone_size: NA
d_call: NA
v_call: TRBV5-6
j_call: TRBJ1-2
cdr3_length: 12
cdr3_nt: TGTGCCAGCAGCTCCTTGGTAGGGGGCTACACCTTC
cdr3_aa: CASSSLVGGYTF

clone_size: NA
d_call: NA
v_call: TRBV18
j_call: TRBJ2-3
cdr3_length: 13
cdr3_nt: TGTGCCAGCTCACCGGACAGCACAGATACGCAGTATTTT
cdr3_aa: CASSPDSTDTQYF

clone_size: NA
d_call: TRBD1
v_call: TRBV30
j_call: TRBJ1-1
cdr3_length: 13
cdr3_nt: TGTGCCTGGAGCCTGACAGGGACAACTGAAGCTTTCTTT
cdr3_aa: CAWSLTGTTEAFF

clone_size: NA
d_call: TRBD1
v_call: TRBV6-2/TRBV6-3
j_call: TRBJ2-2
cdr3_length: 14
cdr3_nt: TGTGCCAGCAGTCAGACAGGGTCCACCGGGGAGCTGTTTTTT
cdr3_aa: CASSQTGSTGELFF

clone_size: once
d_call: NA
v_call: TRBV30
j_call: TRBJ1-5
cdr3_length: 16
cdr3_nt: TGTGCCTGGAGTGTACGGGGGCCCACGGGAGGTCAGCCCCAGCATTTT
cdr3_aa: CAWSVRGPTGGQPQHF

clone_size: NA
d_call: NA
v_call: TRBV5-8
j_call: TRBJ2-2
cdr3_length: 13
cdr3_nt: TGTGCCAGCCCCCAGGTCAATGCCGGGGAGCTGTTTTTT
cdr3_aa: CASPQVNAGELFF

clone_size: NA
d_call: NA
v_call: TRBV10-3
j_call: TRBJ1-1
cdr3_length: 15
cdr3_nt: TGTGCCATCAGTGAGTCGTGGGGCGTGAACACTGAAGCTTTCTTT
cdr3_aa: CAISESWGVNTEAFF

clone_size: NA
d_call: NA
v_call: TRBV25-1
j_call: TRBJ2-1
cdr3_length: 15
cdr3_nt: TGTGCCAGCAGTCTGAAGACTAGCTCCTACAATGAGCAGTTCTTC
cdr3_aa: CASSLKTSSYNEQFF

clone_size: once
d_call: NA
v_call: TRBV18
j_call: TRBJ2-5
cdr3_length: 13
cdr3_nt: TGTGCCAGCTCACCACCCGTAAGCGAGACCCAGTACTTC
cdr3_aa: CASSPPVSETQYF

clone_size: NA
d_call: NA
v_call: TRBV24-1
j_call: TRBJ1-5
cdr3_length: 13
cdr3_nt: TGTGCCACCAGTGATGTGACTAATCAGCCCCAGCATTTT
cdr3_aa: CATSDVTNQPQHF

clone_size: NA
d_call: NA
v_call: TRBV7-7
j_call: TRBJ2-2
cdr3_length: 14
cdr3_nt: TGTGCCAGCAGCTCTTCGCAATTGACCGGGGAGCTGTTTTTT
cdr3_aa: CASSSSQLTGELFF

clone_size: NA
d_call: NA
v_call: TRBV7-2
j_call: TRBJ1-2
cdr3_length: 15
cdr3_nt: TGTGCCAGCAGCCCTGGACAGCCTTCTAACTATGGCTACACCTTC
cdr3_aa: CASSPGQPSNYGYTF